Listed below are T cell receptor beta chains from one sample, sequenced in a study of blood T cell repertoires in COVID-19. Method: immunoSEQ multiplex PCR; TCRdb's copy keeps in-frame clones and lacks some. The sample lists about 150,000 clones; 84% were seen once. The sequencing sample was made of peripheral blood. The source is a man aged 65 to 85 with acute or convalescent COVID-19. Both conserved end residues are part of each CDR3. Fields, in order: CDR3 DNA, CDR3 protein, V gene, CDR3 length, D gene, J gene, clone size. A D gene is named only where the DNA matches it firmly. The size of a clone is reported for some rows only, either as once, few or many, or as a class for expanded clones.

TGTGCCAGCAGCTTCGGGTACGGGTCGAACACCGGGGAGCTGTTTTTT,CASSFGYGSNTGELFF,TRBV9,16,-,TRBJ2-2,once
TGTGCCAGCAGCTTGAGGACAGGGTTATACACAGATACGCAGTATTTT,CASSLRTGLYTDTQYF,TRBV5-4,16,TRBD1,TRBJ2-3,-
TGCGCCAGCAGCCCGCCACTAGCGGGGGGGAACTACGAGCAGTACTTC,CASSPPLAGGNYEQYF,TRBV5-1,16,TRBD2,TRBJ2-7,-
TGTGCCAGCAGTTATCGTAGCTCCTACAATGAGCAGTTCTTC,CASSYRSSYNEQFF,TRBV28,14,-,TRBJ2-1,-
TGTGCCAGCTCACCACCGGCTAGCGGGAGGACAGATACGCAGTATTTT,CASSPPASGRTDTQYF,TRBV18,16,TRBD2,TRBJ2-3,-
TGTGCCAGCAGCGACTGGGACCGAGGGGGCATTCAGTACTTC,CASSDWDRGGIQYF,TRBV9,14,-,TRBJ2-4,once
TGTGCCAGCAGTTCTTTAGCGGGATCGGGAGAGCAGTTCTTC,CASSSLAGSGEQFF,TRBV2,14,TRBD2,TRBJ2-1,-
TGTGCCAGCTCGCCATGGAGCTCTGGGGCCAACGTCCTGACTTTC,CASSPWSSGANVLTF,TRBV18,15,-,TRBJ2-6,-
TGTGCCAGCAGTTTAAGCCAGGGGAATGGCTACACCTTC,CASSLSQGNGYTF,TRBV12-3/TRBV12-4,13,-,TRBJ1-2,-
TGTGCCAGCAGTTCCCCCCCGTACGAGGGCTACACCTTC,CASSSPPYEGYTF,TRBV28,13,-,TRBJ1-2,-
TGTGCCAGCAGCTTTTCGGCTAGCGGGCGAGGGTCTTACAATGAGCAGTTCTTC,CASSFSASGRGSYNEQFF,TRBV7-3,18,TRBD2,TRBJ2-1,-
TGTGCCATCAGTGAGTGGGAGGGCAATCAGCCCCAGCATTTT,CAISEWEGNQPQHF,TRBV10-3,14,-,TRBJ1-5,-
TGTGCCAGCTACGATCCGGGACAGGGTTCCTATGGCTACACCTTC,CASYDPGQGSYGYTF,TRBV28,15,TRBD1,TRBJ1-2,-
TGTGCCAGCAGCACCTCCGGGACAGATACGCAGTATTTT,CASSTSGTDTQYF,TRBV5-4,13,-,TRBJ2-3,few
TGTGCCAGCAGTGAAAGGGGGACAAACACAGATACGCAGTATTTT,CASSERGTNTDTQYF,TRBV6-1,15,-,TRBJ2-3,once
TGCGCCAGCAGCTTGGAGGGGGCCGGCCCATTGAACACCGGGGAGCTGTTTTTT,CASSLEGAGPLNTGELFF,TRBV5-1,18,TRBD1,TRBJ2-2,-
TGTGCCAGCAGTGAAGCGTTACAGTTCAGAGAAGCTTTCTTT,CASSEALQFREAFF,TRBV2,14,-,TRBJ1-1,once
TGTGCCAGCAGCTTGGCAGGTGTCTACGAGCAGTACTTC,CASSLAGVYEQYF,TRBV5-5,13,-,TRBJ2-7,-
TGTGCCAGCAGCGTAGCTGCGGGGACGCCCCCGGAAGCTTTCTTT,CASSVAAGTPPEAFF,TRBV9,15,-,TRBJ1-1,-
TGCGCCACGTCCCGGACAAGTGACTACAATGAGCAGTTCTTC,CATSRTSDYNEQFF,TRBV10-2,14,-,TRBJ2-1,-
TGTGCCAGCAGAAAACAGGGTCCAAACTACGAGCAGTACTTC,CASRKQGPNYEQYF,TRBV27,14,-,TRBJ2-7,-
TGTGCCAGCAACCGACCGGGGGGATACGAGACCCAGTACTTC,CASNRPGGYETQYF,TRBV6-5,14,TRBD2,TRBJ2-5,-
TGTGCCACCAGTGATCCGACGGGAGGGCTAAATGAGCAGTTCTTC,CATSDPTGGLNEQFF,TRBV24-1,15,TRBD2,TRBJ2-1,-
TGTGCCAGCAGCTTAGGGGGCGCAGGGGCCAACGTCCTGACTTTC,CASSLGGAGANVLTF,TRBV11-3,15,-,TRBJ2-6,-
TGTGCCAGCCGAACCGGGGACAGGGGTCCTAGCTCCTACGAGCAGTACTTC,CASRTGDRGPSSYEQYF,TRBV28,17,TRBD1,TRBJ2-7,-
TGCGCCAGCAGCTTGCGGGCTAGCGGGAGGGCCTACGAGCAGTACTTC,CASSLRASGRAYEQYF,TRBV5-1,16,TRBD2,TRBJ2-7,-
TGTGCCAGCAGTTACTCGACTAGCGGGGTCTACGAGCAGTACTTC,CASSYSTSGVYEQYF,TRBV6-5,15,TRBD2,TRBJ2-7,-
TGTGCCAGCTCACCTTTAGGACAACGGAACACTGAAGCTTTCTTT,CASSPLGQRNTEAFF,TRBV18,15,-,TRBJ1-1,few
TGTGCCAGCAGTTTAGTTCTGAATGAGCAGTTCTTC,CASSLVLNEQFF,TRBV28,12,-,TRBJ2-1,-
TGTGCCAGCAGCCAAGGGGGACCCCGGAGGGATCGAGAGACCCAGTACTTC,CASSQGGPRRDRETQYF,TRBV3-1/TRBV3-2,17,-,TRBJ2-5,-
TGTGCCACCAGTGATTTGGGGGGAGGGCATAGCACAGATACGCAGTATTTT,CATSDLGGGHSTDTQYF,TRBV24-1,17,TRBD2,TRBJ2-3,once
TGTGCCAGCAGCCCATTGGGACTAGCTCTAAGTGAGCAGTACTTC,CASSPLGLALSEQYF,TRBV3-1/TRBV3-2,15,TRBD2,TRBJ2-7,-